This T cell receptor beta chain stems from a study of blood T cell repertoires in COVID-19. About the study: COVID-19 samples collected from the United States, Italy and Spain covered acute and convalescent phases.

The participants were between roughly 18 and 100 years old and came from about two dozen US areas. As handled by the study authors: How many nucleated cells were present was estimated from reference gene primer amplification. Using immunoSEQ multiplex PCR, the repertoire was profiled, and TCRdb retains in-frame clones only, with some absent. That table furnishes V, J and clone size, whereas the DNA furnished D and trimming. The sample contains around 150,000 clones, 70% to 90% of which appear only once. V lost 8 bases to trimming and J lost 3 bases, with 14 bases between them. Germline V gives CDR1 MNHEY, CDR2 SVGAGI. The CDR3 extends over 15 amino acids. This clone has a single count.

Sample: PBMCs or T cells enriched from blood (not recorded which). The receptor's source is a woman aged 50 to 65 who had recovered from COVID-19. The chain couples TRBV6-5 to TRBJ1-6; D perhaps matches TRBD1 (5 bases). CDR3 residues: CASSRNRRYNSPLHF. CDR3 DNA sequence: TGTGCCAGCTCCCGAAACAGGCGCTATAATTCACCCCTCCACTTT.